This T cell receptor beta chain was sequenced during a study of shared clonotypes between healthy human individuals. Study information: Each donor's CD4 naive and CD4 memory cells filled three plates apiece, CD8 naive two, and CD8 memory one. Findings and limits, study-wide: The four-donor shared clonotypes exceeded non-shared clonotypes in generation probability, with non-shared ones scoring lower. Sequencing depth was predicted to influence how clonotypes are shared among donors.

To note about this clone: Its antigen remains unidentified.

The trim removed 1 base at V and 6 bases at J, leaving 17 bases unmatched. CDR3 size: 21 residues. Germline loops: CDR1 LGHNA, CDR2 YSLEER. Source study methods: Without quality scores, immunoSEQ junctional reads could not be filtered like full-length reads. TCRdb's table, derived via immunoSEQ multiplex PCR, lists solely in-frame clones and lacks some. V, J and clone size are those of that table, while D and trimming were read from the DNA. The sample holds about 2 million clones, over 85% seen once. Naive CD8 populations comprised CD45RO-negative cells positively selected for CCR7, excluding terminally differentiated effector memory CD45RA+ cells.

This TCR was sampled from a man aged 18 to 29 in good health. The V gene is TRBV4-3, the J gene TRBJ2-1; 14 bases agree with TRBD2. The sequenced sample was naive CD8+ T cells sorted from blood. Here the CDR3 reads CASSQGTRGLAGVEGSNEQFF. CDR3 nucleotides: TGCGCCAGCAGCCAAGGGACTCGGGGACTAGCGGGAGTCGAGGGCAGCAATGAGCAGTTCTTC.